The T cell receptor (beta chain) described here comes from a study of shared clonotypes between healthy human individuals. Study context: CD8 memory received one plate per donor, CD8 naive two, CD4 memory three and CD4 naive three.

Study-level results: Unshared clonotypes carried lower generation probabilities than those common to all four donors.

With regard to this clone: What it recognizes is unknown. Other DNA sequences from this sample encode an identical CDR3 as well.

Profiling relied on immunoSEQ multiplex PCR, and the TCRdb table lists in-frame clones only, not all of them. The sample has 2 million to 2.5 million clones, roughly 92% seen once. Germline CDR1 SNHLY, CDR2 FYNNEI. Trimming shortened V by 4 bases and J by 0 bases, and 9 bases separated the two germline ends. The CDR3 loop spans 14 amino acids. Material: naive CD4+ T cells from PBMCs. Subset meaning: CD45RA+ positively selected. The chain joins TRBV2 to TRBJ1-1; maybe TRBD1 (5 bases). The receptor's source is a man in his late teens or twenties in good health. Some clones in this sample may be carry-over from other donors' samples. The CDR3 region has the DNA TGTGCCAGCAGTGTCCAGGGTATGAACACTGAAGCTTTCTTT. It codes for CASSVQGMNTEAFF.